Following are 9 T cell receptor beta chains from one sample sequenced in a study of T cell responses to AZD1222 COVID-19 vaccine. Data came from immunoSEQ multiplex PCR; TCRdb stores just in-frame clones and leaves some out. The sample includes about 120,000 clones, approximately 85% of them seen just once. Sample: peripheral blood, taken on day 0 of MenACWY control vaccination. The receptors here all came from an adult in good health.

In DNA form, the CDR3 reads TGTGCCAGCACCCGGCGGGGGGGCGCGAACACCGGGGAGCTGTTTTTT. The encoded protein is CASTRRGGANTGELFF. The genes are TRBV27 and TRBJ2-2; 9 bases are shared with TRBD2. The germline gives CDR1 MNHEY, CDR2 SMNVEV (reference sequence). The CDR3 consists of 16 residues. The trim removed 7 bases at V and 0 bases at J, leaving 6 bases unmatched.

This clone was recorded only once. The chain combines TRBV11-2 with TRBJ1-1, with D unclear. The length of the CDR3 is 15 residues. Germline-derived CDR1 and CDR2 are SGHAT and FQNNGV. V was trimmed by 0 bases and J by 7 bases, leaving 15 bases between them. This CDR3 is CASSLEWAGPYEAFF. The CDR3 DNA reads as TGTGCCAGCAGCTTAGAGTGGGCAGGACCGTATGAAGCTTTCTTT.

V usage is TRBV28 and J usage is TRBJ1-2; D is uncertain. CDR3 length: 13 residues. The germline V gene has CDR1 MDHEN and CDR2 SYDVKM. V was clipped by 6 bases and J by 1 base, with 9 bases between them. CDR3 bases: TGTGCCAGCAGCCTCGACGGTAACTATGGCTACACCTTC. Translation gives CASSLDGNYGYTF.

The V and J genes are TRBV12-3 or TRBV12-4 and TRBJ2-3; no definite D call. The V gene lost 6 bases and the J gene lost 3 bases, with 4 bases spanning the gap. The CDR3 runs 11 residues. The CDR3 protein is CASSPTDTQYF. CDR3 DNA: TGTGCCAGCAGCCCAACAGATACGCAGTATTTT.

The chain couples TRBV6-2 or TRBV6-3 to TRBJ2-4, with a tentative D call TRBD2 (6 bases). The CDR3 totals 17 residues. Germline lookup yields CDR1 MNHEY and CDR2 SVGEGT. V lost 4 bases and J 1 base, leaving 17 bases between the germline ends. CDR3 sequence (DNA): TGTGCCAGCAGTTCCTGGAGGGAGGCAGGGGCCAAAAACATTCAGTACTTC. Its protein is CASSSWREAGAKNIQYF.

CDR3 loop: CASSHVRGGGTDTQYF. The CDR3 nucleotides are TGTGCCAGCAGCCACGTGCGCGGGGGTGGAACAGATACGCAGTATTTT. V is TRBV3-1 (or the pseudogene TRBV3-2) and J is TRBJ2-3, with 7 bases lining up with TRBD2. The CDR3 extends over 16 amino acids. V lost 3 bases and J lost 3; bases outside the gene matches: 9. Germline CDR1 is LGHDT and CDR2 is YNNKEL (reference sequence).

Comment on this clone: Compared with germline, one end of the junction differs, possibly owing to a read error. The gene calls are TRBV2 and TRBJ1-4, with D perhaps TRBD1 (6 bases). The CDR3 spans 14 residues. Germline CDR1 SNHLY, CDR2 FYNNEI. CDR3 amino acids: CATRSGHTAQKLFF. In DNA, the CDR3 is TGTGCCACGCGGTCGGGACACACGGCCCAAAAGCTGTTTTTT.

This chain joins TRBV19 and TRBJ1-4; 7 bases are shared with TRBD1. Trimming removed 6 bases from V and 7 bases from J; junction bases left unmatched: 11. Germline CDR1 reads LNHDA; CDR2 reads SQIVND (reference sequence). CDR3 length equals 15 residues. CDR3 nucleotides: TGTGCCAGTAGACGTCGGACAGGCGGCGGTGAAAAACTGTTTTTT. Translation: CASRRRTGGGEKLFF.

This clone was found a few times. The V and J genes are TRBV18 and TRBJ2-3; 7 positions match TRBD1. The CDR3 is made up of 17 amino acids. The germline V gene has CDR1 KGHSH and CDR2 LQKENI. J was trimmed by 0 bases and V by 2 bases; bases with no gene match: 8. The CDR3 spells CASSPTYRDSSTDTQYF. For the CDR3, the DNA is TGTGCCAGCTCACCAACGTACCGGGACAGTAGCACAGATACGCAGTATTTT.